The 28 T cell receptor beta chains reported below all come from one sample, sequenced in a study of shared clonotypes between healthy human individuals. Measured with immunoSEQ multiplex PCR; TCRdb has only the in-frame clones, and not every one. The sample consists of about 480,000 clones, 79% of them appearing once. The specimen was PBMCs. These receptors were taken from a woman in her 40s in good health. Some clones in this sample may be carry-over from other donors' samples.

V is TRBV6-1 and J is TRBJ1-1; D call uncertain. Trimming cost V 8 bases and J 6 bases, with 10 bases left between them. The CDR3 contains 11 residues. Per germline, CDR1 MNHNS and CDR2 SASEGT. The CDR3, as DNA: TGTGCCAGCGCAGACGGGGCTGAAGCTTTCTTT. It specifies CASADGAEAFF.

The chain joins TRBV30 to TRBJ1-1, with a possible D match to TRBD1 (5 bases). Germline CDR1 GTSNPN, CDR2 SVGIG (reference sequence). There are 13 residues in the CDR3. V lost 3 bases and J 1 base, leaving 9 bases between the germline ends. The CDR3 here is CAWSHGQNTEAFF. The CDR3 DNA follows: TGTGCCTGGAGCCATGGACAGAACACTGAAGCTTTCTTT.

This clone was seen ten or more times. This chain joins TRBV30 and TRBJ1-5; possible D gene TRBD1, 6 bases. The V gene lost 2 bases and the J gene lost 8 bases, with 22 bases spanning the gap. Germline CDR1 is GTSNPN and CDR2 is SVGIG (reference sequence). The CDR3 is 16 amino acids. The chain's CDR3 is CAWSRRDNGWWEPQHF. CDR3 nucleotides: TGTGCCTGGAGTAGGCGGGACAATGGCTGGTGGGAGCCCCAGCATTTT.

The V and J genes are TRBV28 and TRBJ2-2; maybe TRBD2 (6 bases). The CDR3 extends over 16 amino acids. CDR1 is MDHEN and CDR2 is SYDVKM in the germline V gene. Trimming left V 5 bases short and J 0 bases short, with 13 bases between. Here the CDR3 reads CASSTGTPANTGELFF. The CDR3 bases are TGTGCCAGCAGTACCGGGACTCCGGCGAACACCGGGGAGCTGTTTTTT. Full variable domain (remainder filled in from reference TRBV28 and TRBJ2-2): DVKVTQSSRYLVKRTGEKVFLECVQDMDHENMFWYRQDPGLGLRLIYFSYDVKMKEKGDIPEGYSVSREKKERFSLILESASTNQTSMYLCASSTGTPANTGELFFGEGSRLTVL.

This clone appeared once. The rearrangement joins TRBV28 to TRBJ2-7, with a weak D call TRBD2 (5 bases). CDR1 is MDHEN and CDR2 is SYDVKM in the germline V gene. V dropped 5 bases and J dropped 12 bases, with 14 bases sitting between them. This CDR3 has 11 amino acids. CDR3 nucleotides: TGTGCCAGCAGTACGAATCGGGAAGGGTACTTC. Protein sequence: CASSTNREGYF.

The chain is built from TRBV19 and TRBJ2-6, with D tentatively TRBD1 (6 bases). CDR1 LNHDA and CDR2 SQIVND come from the germline V gene (reference sequence). The CDR3 is 17 amino acids. V lost 5 bases and J lost 0, with 14 bases in between. The chain's CDR3 is CASSRYGQHSGANVLTF. DNA for the CDR3: TGTGCCAGTAGTCGATACGGACAGCACTCTGGGGCCAACGTCCTGACTTTC.

J is TRBJ2-1 and V is TRBV5-1, with 15 bases identical to TRBD2. J was trimmed by 8 bases and V by 3 bases; bases with no gene match: 9. CDR1 is SGHRS and CDR2 is YFSETQ in the germline V gene. There are 17 residues in the CDR3. The CDR3 spells CASSYGLAGGVGDEQFF. CDR3 in DNA: TGCGCCAGCAGCTATGGACTAGCGGGAGGGGTCGGGGATGAGCAGTTCTTC. Full variable domain (rest looked up from reference TRBV5-1 and TRBJ2-1): KAGVTQTPRYLIKTRGQQVTLSCSPISGHRSVSWYQQTPGQGLQFLFEYFSETQRNKGNFPGRFSGRQFSNSRSEMNVSTLELGDSALYLCASSYGLAGGVGDEQFFGPGTRLTVL.

V gene TRBV10-2 combines with J gene TRBJ2-5; 10 nucleotides match TRBD2. The J call may be in error: the DNA end matches TRBJ2-7 better. Per the germline V gene, CDR1 is WSHSY and CDR2 is SAAADI. This CDR3 has 14 amino acids. Written as DNA, the CDR3 is TGCGCCAGCAGCGCTAGCGGGAGAGCCTACGAGCAGTACTTC. Its translation is CASSASGRAYEQYF.

The chain has TRBV14 and TRBJ1-1, with a possible D match to TRBD1 (5 bases). Trimming removed 4 bases at V and 9 bases at J, with 21 bases between. The germline V gene has CDR1 SGHDN and CDR2 FVKESK. This CDR3 contains 15 residues. The CDR3 sequence is CASSRIDRDSEKAFF. The CDR3 DNA sequence: TGTGCCAGCAGCCGGATCGACCGGGACTCGGAAAAAGCTTTCTTT.

The rearrangement links TRBV6-1 to TRBJ2-7; no firm D call. Deletions cut 3 bases from V and 2 bases from J, with 2 bases between. Per germline, CDR1 MNHNS and CDR2 SASEGT. CDR3 length equals 11 residues. The CDR3 spells CASSEPYEQYF. CDR3 sequence (DNA): TGTGCCAGCAGTGAGCCCTACGAGCAGTACTTC.

The rearrangement links TRBV6-5 to TRBJ1-2, with TRBD1 as a possible D gene (6 bases). The V end was cut by 2 bases, the J end by 8 bases, with 12 bases between. Germline CDR1 MNHEY, CDR2 SVGAGI. The CDR3 covers 13 residues. The CDR3 loop is CASSYHRDRGYTF. CDR3 in DNA: TGTGCCAGCAGTTACCACAGGGACCGGGGCTACACCTTC.

To note about this clone: This specimen includes other DNA sequences encoding the same CDR3. The genes are TRBV7-3 and TRBJ1-1, with a possible D match to TRBD1 (6 bases). The CDR3 spans 13 residues. Germline V gene lookup returns CDR1 SGHTA and CDR2 FQGTGA. Trimming shortened V by 2 bases and J by 3 bases, and 7 bases separated the two germline ends. Here the CDR3 reads CASSLAGDTEAFF. CDR3 DNA sequence: TGTGCCAGCAGCTTAGCAGGGGACACTGAAGCTTTCTTT.

This clone was seen a single time. The identical CDR3 is also encoded by other nucleotide sequences in the sample. The J gene is TRBJ2-7, the V gene TRBV5-8; D gene uncertain. Germline V lookup: CDR1 SGHTS, CDR2 YDEGEE. The germline V and J ends were trimmed by 2 bases and 4 bases, with 1 base remaining between them. This CDR3 is built from 10 residues. DNA of the CDR3: TGTGCCAGCAGCTTTTACGAGCAGTACTTC. This codes for CASSFYEQYF. Looking up the rest from reference TRBV5-8 and TRBJ2-7 gives the full variable domain: EAGVTQSPTHLIKTRGQQATLRCSPISGHTSVYWYQQALGLGLQFLLWYDEGEERNRGNFPPRFSGRQFPNYSSELNVNALELEDSALYLCASSFYEQYFGPGTRLTVT.

This clone was seen a handful of times. The chain uses TRBV11-2 and TRBJ1-5; D not resolved. Trimming pared 0 bases from V and 1 base from J, leaving 4 bases between. Germline CDR1 reads SGHAT; CDR2 reads FQNNGV. The CDR3 has 14 residues. The DNA for the CDR3 is TGTGCCAGCAGCTTAGAGAGAAGCAATCAGCCCCAGCATTTT. It specifies CASSLERSNQPQHF.

The rearrangement joins TRBV5-1 to TRBJ1-4; D is unresolved. The CDR3 has 13 residues. The V gene's germline CDR1 is SGHRS and CDR2 YFSETQ. V lost 0 bases, J lost 7 bases, and 7 bases lay in between. The CDR3 sequence: CASSLAVSEKLFF. The CDR3 DNA follows: TGCGCCAGCAGCTTGGCCGTTAGTGAAAAACTGTTTTTT.

The genes are TRBV7-3 and TRBJ2-3; weak D call: TRBD1 (6 bases). V shed 5 bases and J shed 5 bases, with 11 bases lying between them. This CDR3 is 13 amino acids long. CDR1 and CDR2 (germline): SGHTA, FQGTGA. As DNA, the CDR3 is TGTGCCAGCAGCATGGGACAATTAGATACGCAGTATTTT. Amino acids: CASSMGQLDTQYF.

This sequence joins TRBV29-1 and TRBJ2-5; 9 nucleotides line up with TRBD2. With 1 base clipped from V and 2 bases from J, the junction kept 14 bases outside the gene matches. Germline CDR1 reads SQVTM; CDR2 reads ANQGSEA. CDR3 length: 18 residues. This chain's CDR3 is CSVEGPRLAGRLQETQYF. CDR3 nucleotides: TGCAGCGTTGAAGGGCCCCGCCTAGCGGGGAGACTTCAAGAGACCCAGTACTTC. Supplemented by reference TRBV29-1 and TRBJ2-5, the full variable domain reads SAVISQKPSRDICQRGTSLTIQCQVDSQVTMMFWYRQQPGQSLTLIATANQGSEATYESGFVIDKFPISRPNLTFSTLTVSNMSPEDSSIYLCSVEGPRLAGRLQETQYFGPGTRLLVL.

The chain couples TRBV7-3 to TRBJ1-1; TRBD1 might be the D (5 bases). This CDR3 has 15 residues. Deletions cut 5 bases from V and 2 bases from J, with 15 bases between. In germline, CDR1 is SGHTA, CDR2 FQGTGA. The CDR3 sequence is CASSAQTVVNTEAFF. CDR3 sequence (DNA): TGTGCCAGCAGCGCCCAGACAGTCGTTAACACTGAAGCTTTCTTT.

The chain joins TRBV7-3 to TRBJ1-2; D call uncertain. V dropped 2 bases and J dropped 0 bases, with 10 bases sitting between them. Germline CDR1 SGHTA, CDR2 FQGTGA. The CDR3 has 15 amino acids. The CDR3 DNA reads as TGTGCCAGCAGCTTACCTTGGAAGACTAACTATGGCTACACCTTC. Translated, it gives CASSLPWKTNYGYTF.

Here the CDR3 DNA reads TGTGCCAGCAGCCCGATCGACAGGGGCCCCCGCACAGATACGCAGTATTTT. This sequence encodes CASSPIDRGPRTDTQYF. V usage is TRBV28 and J usage is TRBJ2-3; 8 bases are a match to TRBD1. V lost 6 bases, J lost 1 base, and 12 bases stayed unmatched. This CDR3 has 17 amino acids. In germline, CDR1 is MDHEN, CDR2 SYDVKM.

The V and J genes are TRBV2 and TRBJ1-4, with D uncertain. The CDR3 contains 12 residues. The V gene's germline CDR1 is SNHLY and CDR2 FYNNEI. Between the trimmed V and J ends, which lost 4 bases and 5 bases, there was a span of 5 bases. The CDR3 loop is CASSGVNEKLFF. The CDR3 coding sequence is TGTGCCAGCAGTGGCGTAAATGAAAAACTGTTTTTT.

The J gene is TRBJ2-7, the V gene TRBV7-9; 7 positions agree with TRBD2. CDR1 SEHNR and CDR2 FQNEAQ come from the germline V gene (reference sequence). This CDR3 spans 15 amino acids. Trimming removed 3 bases from V and 7 bases from J; junction bases left unmatched: 12. CDR3 in DNA: TGTGCCAGCAGCTTGGGTGGCGGGAGCATAAAAGAGCAGTACTTC. Amino acids: CASSLGGGSIKEQYF.

DNA for the CDR3: TGTGCCTGGAGCCTACAGGGGGATGAGCAGTTCTTC. This codes for CAWSLQGDEQFF. This chain links TRBV30 with TRBJ2-1, with TRBD1 identical over 8 bases. CDR1 and CDR2 (germline): GTSNPN, SVGIG (reference sequence). J gave up 8 bases and V 3 bases, and 3 bases lay outside the gene matches. The length of the CDR3 is 12 residues.

This clone was detected once. The rearrangement uses TRBV7-2 and TRBJ2-7; D is possibly TRBD2 (5 bases). V lost 5 bases and J lost 3, with 11 bases in between. The CDR3 is 13 amino acids. Germline V gene lookup returns CDR1 SGHTA and CDR2 FQGNSA. CDR3 coding DNA: TGTGCCAGCAGCCCGGACGGGAACTACGAGCAGTACTTC. It encodes CASSPDGNYEQYF.

The gene calls are TRBV5-6 and TRBJ2-4, with D perhaps matching TRBD1 (5 bases). Germline V lookup: CDR1 SGHDT, CDR2 YYEEEE. V dropped 0 bases and J dropped 9 bases, with 10 bases sitting between them. The CDR3 runs to 13 residues. In DNA form, the CDR3 reads TGTGCCAGCAGCTTGGGGACAACCCCCATTCAGTACTTC. As protein: CASSLGTTPIQYF.

This clone was recorded a few times. The chain combines TRBV7-3 with TRBJ1-5; D gene unclear. The ends were cut back, 2 bases at V and 3 bases at J, with 8 bases in the middle. Germline V gene lookup returns CDR1 SGHTA and CDR2 FQGTGA. The CDR3 loop spans 14 amino acids. CDR3 protein: CASSLGYHNQPQHF. CDR3 in DNA: TGTGCCAGCAGCTTAGGCTACCACAATCAGCCCCAGCATTTT.

This clone was counted at least ten times. The rearrangement uses TRBV5-4 and TRBJ2-1; 11 nucleotides match TRBD2. V shed 4 bases and J 10 bases; nucleotides not matched to a gene: 10. Germline lookup yields CDR1 SGHNT and CDR2 YYREEE (reference sequence). The length of the CDR3 is 15 residues. CDR3 sequence (DNA): TGTGCCAGCAGCCCTCCTCTAGCGGGAGGTAAGGAGCAGTTCTTC. Translated, it gives CASSPPLAGGKEQFF.

A few counts support this clone. The gene calls are TRBV6-1 and TRBJ2-7; D is unclear. Trimming removed 11 bases from V and 3 bases from J, with 17 bases in between. Germline lookup yields CDR1 MNHNS and CDR2 SASEGT. This CDR3 comprises 13 residues. CDR3 loop: CASALSDLYEQYF. The DNA of the CDR3 is TGTGCCTCAGCCTTGTCGGACCTCTACGAGCAGTACTTC.